This TCR beta chain was documented in a study of shared clonotypes between healthy human individuals. Overall study: Every donor yielded three CD4 naive, three CD4 memory, two CD8 naive and one CD8 memory plate. Study results and limitations: Clonotypes that were shared across four donors made up around 5.5% of naive CD4 clonotypes. A reduction in generation probabilities was seen for non-shared clonotypes relative to those shared by all four donors.

As regards this clone: The antigen is not known.

The CDR3 length is 17 residues. V dropped 2 bases and J dropped 2 bases, with 20 bases sitting between them. Germline V gene sequence: CDR1 SGHDT, CDR2 YYEEEE. TCRdb's table, derived via immunoSEQ multiplex PCR, lists solely in-frame clones and lacks some. The data show some 2,500,000 clones, 93% seen once. Source material: naive CD4+ T cells from PBMCs. Regarding subset: CD45RA+ positively selected. This sequence originates from a man younger than 35 in good health. Some clones in this sample may be carry-over from other donors' samples. The chain employs TRBV5-6 and TRBJ2-7; D gene unclear. Here the CDR3 DNA reads TGTGCCAGCAGCTTTGGAAGTTCGTGGAGCCGCGCCTACGAGCAGTACTTC. As protein: CASSFGSSWSRAYEQYF.